The rows below give T cell receptor beta chains drawn from one sample of a study of cytomegalovirus exposure and HLA in healthy donors. TCRdb keeps only in-frame clones here, not all; method: immunoSEQ multiplex PCR. The profile shows about 76,000 clones, roughly 79% of them singletons. The sequenced sample was PBMCs. These receptors were taken from a woman aged 25 to 45 in good health and CMV-seronegative. Both conserved end residues are part of each CDR3. D genes are given only for firm matches. Clone size is stated in some rows and not others, as once, few, many or a class when expanded.

D gene: .; J gene: TRBJ1-4; clone size: once; V gene: TRBV7-3; CDR3 protein: CASSPFGRTTNEKLFF; CDR3 DNA: TGTGCCAGCAGCCCATTTGGGAGGACAACTAATGAAAAACTGTTTTTT
D gene: .; J gene: TRBJ1-5; clone size: .; V gene: TRBV28; CDR3 protein: CASSQGTRGPNQPQHF; CDR3 DNA: TGTGCCAGCAGCCAAGGTACGCGGGGGCCCAATCAGCCCCAGCATTTT
D gene: TRBD2; J gene: TRBJ2-2; clone size: .; V gene: TRBV4-1; CDR3 protein: CASSHRRALAGGPDTGELFF; CDR3 DNA: TGCGCCAGCAGCCACCGGAGGGCGCTAGCGGGAGGGCCGGACACCGGGGAGCTGTTTTTT
D gene: TRBD2; J gene: TRBJ2-1; clone size: once; V gene: TRBV5-1; CDR3 protein: CASSLGGGLAGRGNEQFF; CDR3 DNA: TGCGCCAGCAGCTTGGGGGGGGGACTAGCTGGCCGAGGGAATGAGCAGTTCTTC
D gene: TRBD2; J gene: TRBJ2-1; clone size: .; V gene: TRBV27; CDR3 protein: CASSRGTSGKHNEQFF; CDR3 DNA: TGTGCCAGCAGCCGAGGGACTAGCGGGAAACACAATGAGCAGTTCTTC
D gene: .; J gene: TRBJ1-1; clone size: once; V gene: TRBV5-1; CDR3 protein: CASSERETTNTEAFF; CDR3 DNA: TGCGCCAGCAGCGAGAGGGAGACTACGAACACTGAAGCTTTCTTT
D gene: .; J gene: TRBJ2-5; clone size: .; V gene: TRBV12-5; CDR3 protein: CASGFHGSETQYF; CDR3 DNA: TGTGCTAGTGGTTTCCACGGGTCAGAGACCCAGTACTTC
D gene: TRBD2; J gene: TRBJ2-3; clone size: .; V gene: TRBV4-1; CDR3 protein: CASSQTGLAVDTQYF; CDR3 DNA: TGCGCCAGCAGCCAAACGGGACTAGCGGTGGATACGCAGTATTTT
D gene: .; J gene: TRBJ2-7; clone size: .; V gene: TRBV7-8; CDR3 protein: CASSLVSRRDPGLYEQYF; CDR3 DNA: TGTGCCAGCAGCTTAGTTAGCAGACGAGACCCGGGGTTGTACGAGCAGTACTTC
D gene: .; J gene: TRBJ1-1; clone size: .; V gene: TRBV5-1; CDR3 protein: CASSSGVSRRNTEAFF; CDR3 DNA: TGCGCCAGCAGCTCGGGGGTTTCCAGGAGGAACACTGAAGCTTTCTTT
D gene: .; J gene: TRBJ1-2; clone size: .; V gene: TRBV6-1; CDR3 protein: CASSERGGADGYTF; CDR3 DNA: TGTGCCAGCAGTGAAAGGGGTGGGGCGGATGGCTACACCTTC
D gene: TRBD2; J gene: TRBJ2-3; clone size: .; V gene: TRBV4-3; CDR3 protein: CASSQGPAGGGTDTQYF; CDR3 DNA: TGCGCCAGCAGCCAAGGCCCGGCGGGAGGTGGGACAGATACGCAGTATTTT
D gene: .; J gene: TRBJ2-4; clone size: .; V gene: TRBV7-2; CDR3 protein: CASSFWNQGSENIQYF; CDR3 DNA: TGTGCCAGCAGCTTTTGGAACCAGGGGTCGGAAAACATTCAGTACTTC
D gene: .; J gene: TRBJ2-7; clone size: .; V gene: TRBV1; CDR3 protein: CTSSPQGYEQYF; CDR3 DNA: TGCACCAGCAGCCCTCAGGGGTACGAGCAGTACTTC
D gene: .; J gene: TRBJ2-7; clone size: .; V gene: TRBV4-3; CDR3 protein: CASSPSLSYEQYF; CDR3 DNA: TGCGCCAGCAGCCCCTCTTTGAGTTACGAGCAGTACTTC
D gene: TRBD2; J gene: TRBJ2-7; clone size: .; V gene: TRBV5-1; CDR3 protein: CASSLESLRGIYEQYF; CDR3 DNA: TGCGCCAGCAGCTTGGAAAGTCTGCGGGGGATCTACGAGCAGTACTTC
D gene: .; J gene: TRBJ1-1; clone size: once; V gene: TRBV6-5; CDR3 protein: CATDLANTEAFF; CDR3 DNA: TGTGCCACCGACTTGGCGAACACTGAAGCTTTCTTT
D gene: .; J gene: TRBJ2-7; clone size: few; V gene: TRBV7-6; CDR3 protein: CASSLGGSQSSYEQYF; CDR3 DNA: TGTGCCAGCAGCTTAGGAGGTTCGCAGAGCTCCTACGAGCAGTACTTC